The clone carrying this T cell receptor (beta chain) came up a few times. Its antigen is not known. The data originate from a study of T cell repertoires in cytomegalovirus infection. Background on the study: CMV epitopes in the study were HLA-C-restricted (recently identified) and HLA-B-restricted (well studied). A matching HLA type, together with CMV infection, was signaled by public TCR beta signatures. Study results and caveats: People with CMV and the relevant HLA were identified by cumulative public TCR beta family frequency. HLA-C-restricted, CMV-specific TCR beta clonotypes were dominant ex vivo.

The CDR3 totals 17 residues. The ends were cut back, 2 bases at V and 3 bases at J, with 14 bases in the middle. One entry per CDR3 protein results from TCRdb running MiXCR on the reads. The repertoire has about 89,000 distinct CDR3 sequences, 25% to 30% of them found once; the top ten carry about three quarters. The chain employs TRBV12-3 or TRBV12-4 and TRBJ1-6; unclear D gene. The material was CD8+ T cells from cultured PBMCs, obtained from culture after CMV antigen stimulation. The TCR comes from a human donor in good health (CMV status not recorded). Some clones in this sample may be carry-over from other donors' samples. CDR3 bases: TGTGCCAGCAGTTTAACCGAGACCGATAACTATAATTCACCCCTCCACTTT. Translation gives CASSLTETDNYNSPLHF.